The 29 T cell receptor beta chains in this list originate from one sample, sequenced in a study of cytomegalovirus exposure and HLA in healthy donors. Researchers ran the PCR with 60 Vbeta and 13 Jbeta primers. The table came from immunoSEQ multiplex PCR; TCRdb's copy has only in-frame clones and leaves some out. The profile shows under 150,000 clones, over 70% of them singletons. Sequences were obtained from PBMCs. The receptors come from a woman aged 40 to 50 in good health and CMV-seropositive.

The chain has TRBV7-9 and TRBJ1-1; D is perhaps TRBD1 (6 bases). From germline, CDR1 is SEHNR and CDR2 FQNEAQ (reference sequence). V was pared by 4 bases and J by 5 bases, with 11 bases between. This CDR3 region has 13 residues. The DNA of the CDR3 is TGTGCCAGCAGCTCCCGACAGGCAACTGAAGCTTTCTTT. It is translated as CASSSRQATEAFF.

The rearrangement links TRBV4-1 to TRBJ2-1, with D tentatively TRBD2 (5 bases). Germline V gene lookup returns CDR1 MGHRA and CDR2 YSYEKL. CDR3 length equals 15 residues. The germline V and J ends were trimmed by 1 base and 2 bases, with 9 bases remaining between them. Here the CDR3 DNA reads TGCGCCAGCAGCCAAGGAACCGGGACCTACAATGAGCAGTTCTTC. Translation: CASSQGTGTYNEQFF.

The chain is built from TRBV4-1 and TRBJ1-2; TRBD1 agrees at 10 bases. CDR1 is MGHRA, CDR2 YSYEKL, per germline. Germline trimming cut 1 base from V and 8 bases from J; bases unmatched to any gene: 10. The CDR3 loop spans 16 amino acids. CDR3 sequence (DNA): TGCGCCAGCAGCCAAGGCCAAGGGACAGGGGAAGAGGGCTACACCTTC. Its translation is CASSQGQGTGEEGYTF.

This chain joins TRBV27 and TRBJ2-7; no clear D gene. Germline CDR1 reads MNHEY; CDR2 reads SMNVEV (reference sequence). Trimming stripped 5 bases from V and 3 bases from J, with 14 bases between. This CDR3 contains 14 residues. Here the CDR3 reads CASSPPSLYYEQYF. The CDR3 coding sequence is TGTGCCAGCAGTCCGCCTTCACTCTACTACGAGCAGTACTTC.

V and J are TRBV27 and TRBJ2-7, with TRBD2 identical over 8 bases. Trimming at V came to 5 bases and at J to 3 bases, leaving 12 bases not matched to a gene. CDR1 and CDR2 from the germline V gene are MNHEY and SMNVEV (reference sequence). This CDR3 has 16 amino acids. CDR3 in amino acids: CASSLGGAGGYYEQYF. In DNA, the CDR3 is TGTGCCAGCAGTCTAGGGGGGGCGGGAGGTTACTACGAGCAGTACTTC.

This chain links TRBV6-6 with TRBJ2-7; D gene unclear. Between the trimmed V and J ends, which lost 6 bases and 0 bases, there was a span of 9 bases. The CDR3 is 13 amino acids. Germline V CDR1 and CDR2: MNHNY, SVGAGI (reference sequence). CDR3 protein: CASRLADSYEQYF. In DNA form, the CDR3 reads TGTGCCAGCAGGCTTGCGGACTCCTACGAGCAGTACTTC.

A single count supports this clone. The V gene is TRBV11-3, the J gene TRBJ2-2; possible D gene TRBD2, 6 bases. This CDR3 comprises 15 residues. From germline, CDR1 is SGHNT and CDR2 YENEEA. The V gene lost 1 base and the J gene lost 4 bases, with 10 bases spanning the gap. This CDR3 is CASSLGGVSTGELFF. The DNA of the CDR3 is TGTGCCAGCAGCTTAGGGGGGGTGAGCACCGGGGAGCTGTTTTTT.

The genes are TRBV9 and TRBJ1-1; 7 positions match TRBD1. CDR1 is SGDLS and CDR2 is YYNGEE in the germline V gene. After removal of 9 bases from V and 4 bases from J, the junction contained 12 bases not matched to a gene. The CDR3 contains 14 residues. CDR3 in DNA: TGTGCCACCTCACCAGGGGGGAAGGGCACTGAAGCTTTCTTT. Its translation is CATSPGGKGTEAFF.

The chain links TRBV29-1 to TRBJ1-1, with D possibly TRBD1 on 6 matching bases. This CDR3 has 12 residues. The V end was cut by 8 bases, the J end by 1 base, with 11 bases between. Germline V lookup: CDR1 SQVTM, CDR2 ANQGSEA. The CDR3 here is CSTRTANTEAFF. Here the CDR3 DNA reads TGCAGCACTAGGACAGCGAACACTGAAGCTTTCTTT. Full variable domain (outside the CDR3, taken from reference TRBV29-1 and TRBJ1-1): SAVISQKPSRDICQRGTSLTIQCQVDSQVTMMFWYRQQPGQSLTLIATANQGSEATYESGFVIDKFPISRPNLTFSTLTVSNMSPEDSSIYLCSTRTANTEAFFGQGTRLTVV.

The V gene is TRBV5-5, the J gene TRBJ2-5, with TRBD2 as a possible D gene (5 bases). The last part of the DNA fits TRBJ2-7 better; the J call may be wrong. Germline V gene sequence: CDR1 SGHKS, CDR2 YYEKEE (reference sequence). The CDR3 extends over 14 amino acids. The CDR3 DNA sequence: TGTGCCAGCAGCTTGGGCCCGGGATCCTACGAGCAGTACTTC. As protein: CASSLGPGSYEQYF.

The rearrangement links TRBV2 to TRBJ2-1; D is possibly TRBD1 (6 bases). Germline loops: CDR1 SNHLY, CDR2 FYNNEI. V lost 4 bases, J lost 7 bases, and 14 bases lay in between. This CDR3 is 14 amino acids long. CDR3 sequence reads: CASSGPFRGNEQFF. DNA for the CDR3: TGTGCCAGCAGTGGACCCTTTAGGGGGAATGAGCAGTTCTTC. Full variable domain (rest looked up from reference TRBV2 and TRBJ2-1): EPEVTQTPSHQVTQMGQEVILRCVPISNHLYFYWYRQILGQKVEFLVSFYNNEISEKSEIFDDQFSVERPDGSNFTLKIRSTKLEDSAMYFCASSGPFRGNEQFFGPGTRLTVL.

The V gene is TRBV30, the J gene TRBJ1-4, with D maybe TRBD1 (5 bases). Trimming took off 2 bases at V and 4 bases at J, with 17 bases between the two ends. CDR3 length: 16 amino acids. Germline V CDR1 and CDR2: GTSNPN, SVGIG (reference sequence). Here the CDR3 reads CAWSTPLTGFNEKLFF. CDR3 nucleotide sequence: TGTGCCTGGAGTACCCCCCTCACAGGCTTTAATGAAAAACTGTTTTTT. Looking up the rest from reference TRBV30 and TRBJ1-4 gives the full variable domain: SQTIHQWPATLVQPVGSPLSLECTVEGTSNPNLYWYRQAAGRGLQLLFYSVGIGQISSEVPQNLSASRPQDRQFILSSKKLLLSDSGFYLCAWSTPLTGFNEKLFFGSGTQLSVL.

The J gene is TRBJ2-7, the V gene TRBV7-8; D gene uncertain. The CDR3 totals 14 residues. Germline lookup yields CDR1 SGHVS and CDR2 FQNEAQ. Trimming shortened V by 2 bases and J by 2 bases, and 10 bases separated the two germline ends. This CDR3 reads CASSLFYSTYEQYF. The CDR3 DNA reads TGTGCCAGCAGCTTATTCTACTCGACCTACGAGCAGTACTTC.

The chain combines TRBV28 with TRBJ1-5; D gene unclear. V was pared by 8 bases and J by 2 bases, with 25 bases between. The CDR3 is 18 residues long. Germline values: CDR1 MDHEN, CDR2 SYDVKM. The CDR3: CASDSSGKRWERNQPQHF. CDR3 sequence (DNA): TGTGCCAGCGACTCGAGTGGGAAAAGATGGGAGCGCAATCAGCCCCAGCATTTT.

The rearrangement joins TRBV2 to TRBJ2-3; the match to TRBD2 covers 7 bases. After removal of 3 bases from V and 14 bases from J, the junction contained 11 bases not matched to a gene. This CDR3 spans 13 amino acids. Germline V gene lookup returns CDR1 SNHLY and CDR2 FYNNEI. The CDR3, as DNA: TGTGCCAGCAGTGATACCCGACTAGCCGACCCGTATTTT. This gives the protein CASSDTRLADPYF.

Notes on this clone: In the same sample, other DNA sequences code for this CDR3. The chain recombines TRBV29-1 with TRBJ1-3; 9 nucleotides match TRBD1. The germline CDR1 and CDR2 sequences are SQVTM and ANQGSEA. The V and J ends lost 7 bases and 2 bases, in that order; junction bases with no gene match: 12. There are 16 residues in the CDR3. As DNA, the CDR3 is TGCAGCGAGAAACTCGACAGGGGGAGGACTGGAAACACCATATATTTT. Its translation is CSEKLDRGRTGNTIYF.

There are a few counts of this clone. The J gene is TRBJ2-7, the V gene TRBV25-1; D call uncertain. Trimming stripped 6 bases from V and 3 bases from J, with 6 bases between. There are 11 residues in the CDR3. The germline V gene encodes CDR1 MGHDK and CDR2 SYGVNS. CDR3 DNA: TGTGCCAGCAGCCGCAGCTACGAGCAGTACTTC. Translated: CASSRSYEQYF.

This clone was observed a few times. The chain employs TRBV19 and TRBJ2-5; TRBD1 agrees at 7 bases. V shed 1 base, J shed 4 bases, and the junction held 9 bases outside the gene matches. Germline-derived CDR1 and CDR2 are LNHDA and SQIVND (reference sequence). The CDR3 has 16 residues. The CDR3 is CASSIGDSSPTETQYF. The CDR3 coding sequence is TGTGCCAGTAGTATAGGGGACAGCAGTCCTACAGAGACCCAGTACTTC.

The chain has TRBV5-1 and TRBJ2-3; tentative D call: TRBD1 (6 bases). Germline CDR1 is SGHRS and CDR2 is YFSETQ. CDR3 length: 16 amino acids. Trimming cost V 5 bases and J 5 bases, with 21 bases left between them. The CDR3 sequence is CASSAWDTAAVDTQYF. The DNA for the CDR3 is TGCGCCAGCAGTGCCTGGGACACGGCGGCGGTAGATACGCAGTATTTT.

This rearrangement joins TRBV21-1 to TRBJ1-2; the D segment call TRBD1 is taken from the table without a DNA check. TRBV21-1 is designated a pseudogene. The CDR3 is 15 amino acids. The CDR3 coding sequence is TGTGCCAGCACCCAAAGCGCGAGGACAGATTATGGCTACACCTTC. This translates into CASTQSARTDYGYTF.

In its sample, this clone was seen once. The gene calls are TRBV9 and TRBJ1-2; TRBD1 matches 7 bases. The germline V gene encodes CDR1 SGDLS and CDR2 YYNGEE. The CDR3 is 17 amino acids. V gave up 0 bases and J gave up 2 bases; unmatched junction bases: 10. CDR3 coding DNA: TGTGCCAGCAGCGTAGGGCCGACAGGGTTAGGGAACTATGGCTACACCTTC. This codes for CASSVGPTGLGNYGYTF.

This clone was recorded only once. The chain couples TRBV7-3 to TRBJ2-1; 8 nucleotides agree with TRBD1. The CDR3 length is 13 residues. Germline CDR1 reads SGHTA; CDR2 reads FQGTGA. V was pared by 1 base and J by 12 bases, with 5 bases of the junction left unmatched. CDR3 coding DNA: TGTGCCAGCAGCTTAAGAGCCGGGACAGGGCAGTTCTTC. Amino acid sequence: CASSLRAGTGQFF.

The rearrangement links TRBV2 to TRBJ2-7; 10 bases map to TRBD2. This CDR3 contains 14 residues. Germline V gene lookup returns CDR1 SNHLY and CDR2 FYNNEI. V lost 8 bases and J lost 2; bases outside the gene matches: 6. CDR3 DNA sequence: TGTGCCAGCGAAGGACTAGCGGCAACCTACGAGCAGTACTTC. This translates into CASEGLAATYEQYF.

V usage is TRBV30 and J usage is TRBJ2-7; D is perhaps TRBD2 (5 bases). Germline assignment: CDR1 GTSNPN and CDR2 SVGIG (reference sequence). Trimming shortened V by 2 bases and J by 3 bases, and 17 bases separated the two germline ends. CDR3 size: 15 residues. The CDR3 reads CAWSFFPRGDYEQYF. In DNA form, the CDR3 reads TGTGCCTGGAGTTTTTTCCCCCGGGGAGACTACGAGCAGTACTTC.

This chain joins TRBV12-5 and TRBJ2-1; D is perhaps TRBD2 (6 bases). Germline CDR1 and CDR2: LGHNT and FRNRAP. Trimming stripped 2 bases from V and 8 bases from J, with 10 bases between. The CDR3 loop spans 13 amino acids. The CDR3 sequence: CASGLREIDEQFF. CDR3 nucleotides: TGTGCTAGTGGTTTGCGGGAGATCGATGAGCAGTTCTTC.

The chain combines TRBV28 with TRBJ2-7, with 9 nucleotides matching TRBD1. Germline V gene lookup returns CDR1 MDHEN and CDR2 SYDVKM. The CDR3 is made up of 15 amino acids. Germline trimming cut 6 bases from V and 5 bases from J; bases unmatched to any gene: 11. The CDR3 loop reads CASSTPGTGNHEQYF. DNA for the CDR3: TGTGCCAGCAGCACCCCCGGGACAGGGAACCACGAGCAGTACTTC.

The V and J genes are TRBV6-4 and TRBJ2-1, with 10 positions matching TRBD2. CDR1 MRHNA and CDR2 SNTAGT come from the germline V gene. V dropped 0 bases and J dropped 7; count of bases not matched to a gene: 6. This CDR3 region has 16 residues. CDR3 DNA: TGTGCCAGCAGTGACTCGGTGGCTAGCGGGAGTAATGAGCAGTTCTTC. Residues: CASSDSVASGSNEQFF.

The CDR3 sequence is CASSLGPSAGNEQYF. CDR3 in DNA: TGTGCCAGCAGCTTAGGCCCCAGCGCGGGCAACGAGCAGTACTTC. This chain joins TRBV11-3 and TRBJ2-7; possible D gene TRBD2, 5 bases. The V end lost 1 base, the J end lost 5 bases, and 15 bases lay between the germline ends. The germline CDR1 and CDR2 sequences are SGHNT and YENEEA. The CDR3 runs 15 residues.

To note about this clone: One end of the junction is discordant with germline, which a read error may explain. The chain joins TRBV7-7 to TRBJ2-2, with D perhaps TRBD1 (5 bases). The CDR3 sequence is 13 residues long. Germline assignment: CDR1 SSHAT and CDR2 FNYEAQ (reference sequence). CDR3 nucleotides: TGTGCTAGCAGCATCAAGACAGACGGGGAGCTGTTTTTT. Translation: CASSIKTDGELFF.